These 32 T cell receptor beta chains came from one sample sequenced in a study of T cell repertoires in cytomegalovirus infection. MiXCR was run by TCRdb on the reads, yielding one entry per CDR3 protein. The sample yields about 890,000 distinct CDR3 sequences, under 40% seen once. These receptors have no identified antigens. The specimen was cultured CD8+ T cells from PBMCs, collected from culture after CMV antigen stimulation. These receptors came from a human donor in good health (CMV status not recorded). Some clones in this sample may be carry-over from other donors' samples.

The CDR3 DNA follows: TGCAGTGCCCCCTCGGACAGGAACAAAAACATTCAGTACTTC. Translating gives CSAPSDRNKNIQYF. The gene calls are TRBV20-1 and TRBJ2-4; 7 bases match TRBD1. The germline V gene has CDR1 DFQATT and CDR2 SNEGSKA (reference sequence). The CDR3 consists of 14 residues. J lost 3 bases, V lost 6 bases, and 8 bases had no gene match.

The chain uses TRBV2 and TRBJ1-1; TRBD1 agrees at 8 bases. CDR1 is SNHLY and CDR2 is FYNNEI in the germline V gene. This CDR3 region has 14 residues. The junction had 8 bases not matched to a gene; V was cut back by 6 bases and J by 5 bases. The CDR3 DNA reads TGTGCCAGCAGGGGTACAGGGGGGAGTACTGAAGCTTTCTTT. This translates into CASRGTGGSTEAFF.

This clonotype was observed a few times. The chain links TRBV29-1 to TRBJ1-5; tentative D call: TRBD1 (6 bases). Trimming removed 5 bases at V and 6 bases at J, with 17 bases between. The CDR3 totals 14 residues. The germline V gene has CDR1 SQVTM and CDR2 ANQGSEA. As DNA, the CDR3 is TGCAGCGTTTCAATTGGGCAGGGGAGTCAGCCCCAGCATTTT. Protein sequence: CSVSIGQGSQPQHF.

This clonotype was detected a few times. The chain couples TRBV19 to TRBJ2-7; 8 bases align to TRBD1. This CDR3 is built from 14 residues. CDR1 is LNHDA, CDR2 SQIVND, per germline (reference sequence). Trimming cost V 8 bases and J 2 bases; bases outside gene matches: 8. The CDR3 sequence is CASCRDRPPYEQYV. In nucleotides, the CDR3 is TGTGCCAGTTGCCGGGACAGGCCCCCCTACGAGCAGTACGTC.

This clonotype was counted only a few times. This chain links TRBV6-1 with TRBJ2-5, with 8 bases aligning to TRBD2. The CDR3 sequence is 16 residues long. Per the germline V gene, CDR1 is MNHNS and CDR2 is SASEGT. V lost 2 bases and J lost 0; bases outside the gene matches: 5. CDR3 sequence (DNA): TGTGCCAGCAGTGAAATCCTAGCGGGCTACCAAGAGACCCAGTACTTC. Translating it yields CASSEILAGYQETQYF.

The table lists this clonotype with a few counts. CDR3 residues: CASSYSWAGEDGYTF. The CDR3 DNA reads TGTGCCAGCAGTTACTCGTGGGCCGGTGAGGATGGCTACACCTTC. This rearrangement joins TRBV6-6 to TRBJ1-2; D is ambiguous. Germline assignment: CDR1 MNHNY and CDR2 SVGAGI (reference sequence). The germline V and J ends were trimmed by 0 bases and 6 bases, with 14 bases remaining between them. The CDR3 sequence is 15 residues long.

This clonotype was found many times. J is TRBJ1-2 and V is TRBV7-8; D is unclear. CDR3 length: 16 residues. V lost 2 bases, J lost 3 bases, and 16 bases lay in between. The V gene's germline CDR1 is SGHVS and CDR2 FQNEAQ. CDR3 in amino acids: CASSLNDMYGDYGYTF. CDR3 nucleotides: TGTGCCAGCAGCTTAAACGACATGTACGGGGACTATGGCTACACCTTC.

The table lists this clonotype with many counts. The genes are TRBV7-2 and TRBJ2-1; 7 bases match TRBD1. This CDR3 has 15 amino acids. Germline trimming cut 5 bases from V and 7 bases from J; bases unmatched to any gene: 11. The V gene's germline CDR1 is SGHTA and CDR2 FQGNSA. CDR3 protein: CASSLDRDPRNEQFF. For the CDR3, the DNA is TGTGCCAGCAGCCTCGACAGGGACCCTCGGAATGAGCAGTTCTTC.

This clonotype has at least ten counts. CDR3 loop: CASSSLAGGRNEQFF. CDR3 DNA sequence: TGTGCCAGCAGCTCGCTAGCGGGGGGGCGTAATGAGCAGTTCTTC. This sequence joins TRBV7-9 and TRBJ2-1; 12 bases align to TRBD2. Germline values: CDR1 SEHNR, CDR2 FQNEAQ (reference sequence). After removal of 4 bases from V and 7 bases from J, the junction contained 5 bases not matched to a gene. This CDR3 is 15 amino acids long.

The chain combines TRBV20-1 with TRBJ1-1, with D unclear. Germline V gene lookup returns CDR1 DFQATT and CDR2 SNEGSKA (reference sequence). This CDR3 has 17 residues. With 0 bases removed from V and 6 bases from J, the gap between germline ends came to 23 bases. Here the CDR3 reads CSARELPLWVALPEAFF. In nucleotides, the CDR3 is TGCAGTGCTAGAGAACTCCCCCTTTGGGTTGCCCTGCCTGAAGCTTTCTTT.

This clonotype was seen ten or more times. The chain links TRBV7-9 to TRBJ2-1, with 7 bases identical to TRBD2. Losses at the gene ends were 3 bases for V and 5 bases for J; bases not matched to a gene: 10. The CDR3 contains 16 residues. CDR1 is SEHNR and CDR2 is FQNEAQ in the germline V gene (reference sequence). For the CDR3, the DNA is TGTGCCAGCAGCTTGCGGGCGGGGGAAAGTAACAATGAGCAGTTCTTC. It codes for CASSLRAGESNNEQFF.

For this clonotype: Germline is not matched at one junction end, which may reflect a read error. The chain uses TRBV4-1 and TRBJ2-2; tentative D call: TRBD2 (5 bases). This CDR3 comprises 17 residues. Germline V gene lookup returns CDR1 MGHRA and CDR2 YSYEKL. The CDR3 region is CASSQEGQKGNTGELFF. The CDR3 DNA is TGTGCCAGCAGCCAAGAGGGCCAGAAGGGGAACACCGGGGAGCTGTTTTTT.

This clonotype turned up a few times. The genes are TRBV6-5 and TRBJ2-5, with D perhaps TRBD1 or TRBD2 (5 bases each). V was trimmed by 6 bases and J by 3 bases, leaving 14 bases between them. CDR1 is MNHEY and CDR2 is SVGAGI in the germline V gene. This CDR3 region has 14 residues. CDR3 DNA: TGTGCCAGCAGAAACTCGGGACCCAAAGAGACCCAGTACTTC. Translation gives CASRNSGPKETQYF.

The chain employs TRBV6-1 and TRBJ1-1, with 8 positions matching TRBD1. The CDR3 is made up of 16 amino acids. Germline V gives CDR1 MNHNS, CDR2 SASEGT. With 7 bases clipped from V and 4 bases from J, the junction kept 14 bases outside the gene matches. The CDR3 DNA follows: TGTGCCAGCAACCCCCTTGGGGACAGGACCCCCACTGAAGCTTTCTTT. It translates to CASNPLGDRTPTEAFF.

This clonotype was detected only a few times. The J gene is TRBJ2-3, the V gene TRBV4-1, with a weak D call TRBD2 (6 bases). Per the germline V gene, CDR1 is MGHRA and CDR2 is YSYEKL. V was cut by 0 bases and J by 6 bases, with 16 bases left in between. CDR3 length equals 16 residues. For the CDR3, the DNA is TGCGCCAGCAGCCAAGATTCGTTGACTAGGACGGATACGCAGTATTTT. It translates to CASSQDSLTRTDTQYF.

This clonotype was seen repeatedly, ten times or more. The CDR3 DNA reads TGTGCCAGCAGCGCAGCAGGACCCTCCTACGAGCAGTACTTC. Amino acid sequence: CASSAAGPSYEQYF. This chain connects TRBV7-6 to TRBJ2-7; no firm D call. Per the germline V gene, CDR1 is SGHVS and CDR2 is FNYEAQ. Deletions cut 5 bases from V and 0 bases from J, with 11 bases between. The CDR3 spans 14 residues.

This sequence joins TRBV6-5 and TRBJ2-3, with D possibly being TRBD2 (6 bases). The CDR3 is 16 amino acids. V shed 5 bases and J shed 1 base, with 16 bases lying between them. The germline gives CDR1 MNHEY, CDR2 SVGAGI. The CDR3 DNA reads as TGTGCCAGCAGTACCCTGGCGGGGCACGGCACAGATACGCAGTATTTT. Its protein product is CASSTLAGHGTDTQYF.

The rearrangement links TRBV12-3 or TRBV12-4 to TRBJ1-3, with D uncertain. The germline V and J ends were trimmed by 5 bases and 0 bases, with 8 bases remaining between them. CDR3 length equals 14 residues. CDR3 loop: CASSPPNSGNTIYF. For the CDR3, the DNA is TGTGCCAGCAGTCCCCCCAACTCTGGAAACACCATATATTTT.

This clonotype was recorded a few times. The chain has TRBV18 and TRBJ1-1, with D possibly matching TRBD1 (6 bases). The length of the CDR3 is 14 residues. Germline V gene lookup returns CDR1 KGHSH and CDR2 LQKENI. The V and J ends lost 4 bases and 3 bases respectively, with 12 bases between them. CDR3 in DNA: TGTGCCAGCTCACTACTGGACAGAGACACTGAAGCTTTCTTT. Translating it yields CASSLLDRDTEAFF.

V and J are TRBV11-2 and TRBJ1-1; TRBD1 matches at 7 bases. Looked up from germline, CDR1 is SGHAT and CDR2 is FQNNGV. V gave up 5 bases and J gave up 1 base; unmatched junction bases: 13. This CDR3 region has 17 residues. CDR3 protein: CASSPWQGRTGNTEAFF. For the CDR3, the DNA is TGTGCCAGCAGCCCATGGCAAGGAAGGACAGGGAACACTGAAGCTTTCTTT. The entire variable domain, with the rest obtained from reference TRBV11-2 and TRBJ1-1, is as follows: EAGVAQSPRYKIIEKRQSVAFWCNPISGHATLYWYQQILGQGPKLLIQFQNNGVVDDSQLPKDRFSAERLKGVDSTLKIQPAKLEDSAVYLCASSPWQGRTGNTEAFFGQGTRLTVV.

The rearrangement links TRBV4-3 to TRBJ1-2; D gene ambiguous. CDR3 length: 15 amino acids. Germline V gene lookup returns CDR1 LGHNA and CDR2 YSLEER. Trimming took off 1 base at V and 0 bases at J, with 9 bases between the two ends. CDR3 sequence reads: CASSQVGEPNYGYTF. CDR3 DNA sequence: TGCGCCAGCAGCCAAGTTGGGGAGCCTAACTATGGCTACACCTTC.

Ten or more counts support this clonotype. The chain employs TRBV7-2 and TRBJ2-2, with a weak D call TRBD1 (6 bases). The CDR3 length is 13 residues. Deletions cut 2 bases from V and 5 bases from J, with 6 bases between. Germline V gives CDR1 SGHTA, CDR2 FQGNSA. CDR3 region: CASSLQGTGELFF. CDR3 bases: TGTGCCAGCAGCTTACAGGGGACCGGGGAGCTGTTTTTT.

The chain has TRBV29-1 and TRBJ2-3; either TRBD1 or TRBD2 may fit D (6 bases each). Germline lookup yields CDR1 SQVTM and CDR2 ANQGSEA. The V end was cut by 4 bases, the J end by 1 base, with 12 bases between. The CDR3 is made up of 14 amino acids. The CDR3 region is CSVVGGRGTDTQYF. The CDR3 nucleotides are TGCAGCGTTGTGGGGGGCCGGGGCACAGATACGCAGTATTTT.

This chain uses TRBV27 with TRBJ1-1; D unclear. The CDR3 has 12 amino acids. CDR1 MNHEY and CDR2 SMNVEV come from the germline V gene (reference sequence). The germline V and J ends were trimmed by 7 bases and 2 bases, with 8 bases remaining between them. In DNA, the CDR3 is TGTGCCAGCAAATTCGGAAACACTGAAGCTTTCTTT. This sequence encodes CASKFGNTEAFF.

The chain couples TRBV6-5 to TRBJ2-5; TRBD2 agrees at 9 bases. V was pared by 2 bases and J by 4 bases, with 5 bases of the junction left unmatched. CDR1 is MNHEY, CDR2 SVGAGI, per germline. The CDR3 sequence is 15 residues long. This CDR3 is CASSYEGLARETQYF. In nucleotides, the CDR3 is TGTGCCAGCAGTTACGAGGGACTAGCTAGAGAGACCCAGTACTTC.

This chain joins TRBV5-6 and TRBJ2-1; D is uncertain. Germline loops: CDR1 SGHDT, CDR2 YYEEEE. Trimming pared 0 bases from V and 9 bases from J, leaving 10 bases between. The CDR3 extends over 13 amino acids. The CDR3 DNA reads TGTGCCAGCAGCTTGGGGCCTCAGAGTGAGCAGTTCTTC. Its translation: CASSLGPQSEQFF. Together with reference TRBV5-6 and TRBJ2-1, the CDR3 gives the full variable domain: DAGVTQSPTHLIKTRGQQVTLRCSPKSGHDTVSWYQQALGQGPQFIFQYYEEEERQRGNFPDRFSGHQFPNYSSELNVNALLLGDSALYLCASSLGPQSEQFFGPGTRLTVL.

This clonotype has a handful of counts. The rearrangement joins TRBV28 to TRBJ2-6; 7 bases agree with TRBD1. This CDR3 has 16 residues. V lost 3 bases to trimming and J lost 3 bases; unmatched junction nucleotides: 5. The germline gives CDR1 MDHEN, CDR2 SYDVKM. DNA of the CDR3: TGTGCCAGCAGTTTTCGTCAGGGGGTTGGGGCCAACGTCCTGACTTTC. This gives the protein CASSFRQGVGANVLTF.

The chain is built from TRBV11-1 and TRBJ2-3, with a possible D match to TRBD2 (6 bases). The V and J ends lost 4 bases and 2 bases respectively, with 13 bases between them. The CDR3 runs to 15 residues. CDR1 is SGHAT and CDR2 is FQDESV in the germline V gene (reference sequence). The CDR3 loop is CASSYRDSYTDTQYF. Written as DNA, the CDR3 is TGTGCCAGCAGCTACCGGGACTCTTACACAGATACGCAGTATTTT.

A few counts support this clonotype. The V gene is TRBV5-4, the J gene TRBJ2-7, with D possibly matching TRBD1 (6 bases). Germline-derived CDR1 and CDR2 are SGHNT and YYREEE (reference sequence). CDR3 length: 14 amino acids. The V end lost 4 bases, the J end lost 0 bases, and 11 bases lay between the germline ends. CDR3 region: CASSPYRDSYEQYF. As DNA, the CDR3 is TGTGCCAGCAGCCCATACAGGGACTCCTACGAGCAGTACTTC.

This clonotype was counted only a few times. This chain uses TRBV25-1 with TRBJ1-5; D perhaps matches TRBD1 (6 bases). Germline loops: CDR1 MGHDK, CDR2 SYGVNS. This CDR3 is 12 amino acids long. Between the trimmed V and J ends, which lost 8 bases and 6 bases, there was a span of 11 bases. The CDR3 reads CASGAGAQPQHF. The CDR3 DNA reads as TGTGCCAGCGGGGCAGGGGCTCAGCCCCAGCATTTT.

Turning to this clonotype: The junction does not match germline at one end; this may be a read error. The V call is TRBV6-5, the J call TRBJ2-3; 8 bases agree with TRBD2. The CDR3 covers 17 residues. Germline CDR1 is MNHEY and CDR2 is SVGAGI. Written as DNA, the CDR3 is TGTGCCAGCAGTTACTCGATTACTAGCGGCCGCACAGATGCGCAGTATTTT. It codes for CASSYSITSGRTDAQYF.

This clonotype was seen only a few times. The rearrangement joins TRBV10-3 to TRBJ1-1; unclear D gene. Germline CDR1 and CDR2: ENHRY and SYGVKD. V lost 3 bases and J lost 0, with 5 bases in between. The CDR3 is made up of 13 amino acids. The CDR3 DNA sequence: TGTGCCATCAGTGAAGAGATGAACACTGAAGCTTTCTTT. Translating it yields CAISEEMNTEAFF.